What follows is one T cell receptor beta chain and its context. Its antigen is not yet known. No much larger clone exists at a distance of one base, and base qualities are not known. One collaborating source in Seattle enrolled patients while the patients were actively infected and followed the patients over time throughout the course of disease. Each collaborating institution followed its own protocols to collect whole blood in K2EDTA tubes. For TCRbeta analysis, collaborators shipped samples as frozen whole blood, isolated PBMCs, or DNA extracted from either of those sample types. This sample is drawn from a study of blood T cell repertoires in COVID-19 (dated by TCRdb to 2019 to 2021). In terms of the full investigation: Samples covering the acute and convalescent phases of COVID-19 were provided by collaborators in the United States, Italy and Spain. The material from the prospective study consisted of cDNA or gDNA derived from T cells, B-cell-depleted T cells, or PBMCs. The repertoires were released in a freely available public database meant as a resource for research on the immune response to SARS-CoV-2. Samples came from the ongoing ImmuneRACE study (first 160 participants) plus 1,254 subjects from 6 global collaborators. Subjects who had been exposed to COVID-19, were actively infected with it, or had recovered from it provided the deeply sampled blood TCRbeta repertoires that made up the dataset. The sample metadata nearly always contained a de-identified subject ID, COVID-19 status, age in years and sex. Where available, HLA class I and class II types were obtained from metadata supplied by the sample provider rather than from assay-based typing. Broad study findings and their caveats: The amount of clinical and demographic metadata varied by source and participant and was provided uncurated.

TCRbeta CDR3 regions were amplified from genomic DNA using the immunoSEQ Assay, a bias-controlled multiplex PCR. As for how the authors treated the data: The number of nucleated cells in each sample was estimated by amplification of reference gene primers within the assay. Sequence reads were collapsed and filtered to measure the absolute abundance of every unique TCRbeta CDR3 rearrangement. Productive Simpson clonality was computed per sample as the square root of Simpson's diversity index over productive rearrangements. The table comes from immuneACCESS by way of TCRdb, which keeps in-frame sequences with V and J called. Part of the clones is missing from these tables; in studies checked, under half for an unresolved V gene and the rest for unknown reasons. V, J and clone size reflect that table, while D and trimming were determined from the DNA. A total of roughly 100,000 clones appear in this sample, roughly 90% of them only once. Together, the top ten hold more than 3.5% of the sample.

The germline V gene gives CDR1 as SGHDN and CDR2 as FVKESK. A distance of 11 bases separates the germline ends of V and J, which lose 1 base and 7 bases respectively. The CDR3, cysteine through phenylalanine, is 13 amino acids long. The only DNA kept is the CDR3, 39 bases in frame from the first base. This clonotype originated in a human donor with COVID-19, enrolled during active disease. The donor label of this sample is uncertain. The V and J genes are TRBV14 and TRBJ2-7, and TRBD1 may be the D gene, going by 5 matching bases. The sequenced sample consisted of peripheral blood. This receptor carries the CDR3 CASSQVGGAEQYF. The DNA sequence is TGTGCCAGCAGCCAAGTTGGTGGGGCGGAGCAGTACTTC.